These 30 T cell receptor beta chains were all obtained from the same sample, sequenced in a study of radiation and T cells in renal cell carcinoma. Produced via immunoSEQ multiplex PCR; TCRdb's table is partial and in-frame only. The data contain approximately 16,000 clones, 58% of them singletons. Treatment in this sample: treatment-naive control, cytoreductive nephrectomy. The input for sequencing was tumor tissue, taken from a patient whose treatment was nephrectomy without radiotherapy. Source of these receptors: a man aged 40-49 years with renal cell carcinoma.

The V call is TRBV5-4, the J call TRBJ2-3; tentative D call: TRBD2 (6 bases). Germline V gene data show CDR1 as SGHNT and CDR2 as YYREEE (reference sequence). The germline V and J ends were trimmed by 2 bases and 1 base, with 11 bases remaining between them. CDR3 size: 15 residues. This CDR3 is CASSFRGFGTDTQYF. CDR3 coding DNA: TGTGCCAGCAGCTTTCGGGGGTTCGGCACAGATACGCAGTATTTT.

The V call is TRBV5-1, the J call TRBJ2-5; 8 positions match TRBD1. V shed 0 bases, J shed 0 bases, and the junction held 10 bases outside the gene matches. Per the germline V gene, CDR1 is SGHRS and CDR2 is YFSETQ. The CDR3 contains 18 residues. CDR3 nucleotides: TGCGCCAGCAGCTTGGTGACCTCAGGGGGCGCGTACCAAGAGACCCAGTACTTC. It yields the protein CASSLVTSGGAYQETQYF.

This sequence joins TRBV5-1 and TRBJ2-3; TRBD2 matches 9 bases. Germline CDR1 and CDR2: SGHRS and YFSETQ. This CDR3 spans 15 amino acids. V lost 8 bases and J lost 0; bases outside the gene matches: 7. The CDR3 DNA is TGCGCCAGTCGTCGACTAGCGGAAAGCACAGATACGCAGTATTTT. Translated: CASRRLAESTDTQYF.

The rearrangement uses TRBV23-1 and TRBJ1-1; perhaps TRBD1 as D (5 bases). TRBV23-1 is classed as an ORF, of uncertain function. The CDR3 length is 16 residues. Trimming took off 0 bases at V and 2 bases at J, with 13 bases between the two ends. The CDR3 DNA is TGCGCCAGCAGTCAATCGGAGGGAGGGGAAAACACTGAAGCTTTCTTT. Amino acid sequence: CASSQSEGGENTEAFF.

CDR3 DNA sequence: TGCGCCAGCTGCGATCTGGGGGGGGAGACCCAGTACTTC. Translating it yields CASCDLGGETQYF. J is TRBJ2-5 and V is TRBV5-1; TRBD2 aligns across 7 bases. The CDR3 covers 13 residues. The germline V gene encodes CDR1 SGHRS and CDR2 YFSETQ. V dropped 7 bases and J dropped 5; count of bases not matched to a gene: 8. The variable domain in full, completed from reference TRBV5-1 and TRBJ2-5, reads KAGVTQTPRYLIKTRGQQVTLSCSPISGHRSVSWYQQTPGQGLQFLFEYFSETQRNKGNFPGRFSGRQFSNSRSEMNVSTLELGDSALYLCASCDLGGETQYFGPGTRLLVL.

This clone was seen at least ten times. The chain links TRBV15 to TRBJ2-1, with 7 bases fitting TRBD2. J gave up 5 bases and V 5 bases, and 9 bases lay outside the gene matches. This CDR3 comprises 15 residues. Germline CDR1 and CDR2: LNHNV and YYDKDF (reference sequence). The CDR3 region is CATSLMASGHNEQFF. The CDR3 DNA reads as TGTGCCACCAGCTTGATGGCTAGCGGACACAATGAGCAGTTCTTC.

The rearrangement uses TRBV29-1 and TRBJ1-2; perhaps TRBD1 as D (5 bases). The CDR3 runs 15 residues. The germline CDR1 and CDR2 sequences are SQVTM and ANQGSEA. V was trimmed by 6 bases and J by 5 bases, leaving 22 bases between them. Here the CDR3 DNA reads TGCAGCGTGGTTCCCTGGGACCGGGCCGGATATGGCTACACCTTC. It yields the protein CSVVPWDRAGYGYTF.

The CDR3: CASGGSGEAFF. The CDR3 coding sequence is TGTGCCAGCGGAGGGAGCGGGGAAGCTTTCTTT. V and J are TRBV6-1 and TRBJ1-1; no reliable D call. Between the trimmed V and J ends, which lost 8 bases and 8 bases, there was a span of 12 bases. The V gene's germline CDR1 is MNHNS and CDR2 SASEGT. The CDR3 extends over 11 amino acids.

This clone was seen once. Here the CDR3 DNA reads TGTGCCAGCAGCTCCCCGGGACAGCCCAATGAGCAGTTCTTC. Residues: CASSSPGQPNEQFF. The chain has TRBV7-9 and TRBJ2-1; TRBD1 aligns across 7 bases. The CDR3 runs 14 residues. Losses at the gene ends were 4 bases for V and 6 bases for J; bases not matched to a gene: 6. Germline loops: CDR1 SEHNR, CDR2 FQNEAQ (reference sequence).

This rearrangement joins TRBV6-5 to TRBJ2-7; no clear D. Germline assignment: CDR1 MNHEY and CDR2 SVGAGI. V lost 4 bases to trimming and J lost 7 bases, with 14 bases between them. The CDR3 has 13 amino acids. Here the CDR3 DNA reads TGTGCCAGCAGTTCCGGAGTGGGTGGAGAGCAGTACTTC. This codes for CASSSGVGGEQYF.

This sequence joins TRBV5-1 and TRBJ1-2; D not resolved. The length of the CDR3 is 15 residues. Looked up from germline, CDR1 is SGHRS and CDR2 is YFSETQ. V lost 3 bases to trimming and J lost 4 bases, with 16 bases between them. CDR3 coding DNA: TGCGCCAGCAGCTGGAGTGGGAGGGTGGCCTATGGCTACACCTTC. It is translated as CASSWSGRVAYGYTF. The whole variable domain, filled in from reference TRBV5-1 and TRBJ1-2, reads KAGVTQTPRYLIKTRGQQVTLSCSPISGHRSVSWYQQTPGQGLQFLFEYFSETQRNKGNFPGRFSGRQFSNSRSEMNVSTLELGDSALYLCASSWSGRVAYGYTFGSGTRLTVV.

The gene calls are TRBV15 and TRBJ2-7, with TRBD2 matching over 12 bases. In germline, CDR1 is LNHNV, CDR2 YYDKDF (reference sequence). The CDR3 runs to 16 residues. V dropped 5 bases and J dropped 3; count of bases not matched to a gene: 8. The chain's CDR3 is CATSGRQTSGGYEQYF. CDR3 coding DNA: TGTGCCACCAGCGGACGACAGACTAGCGGGGGCTACGAGCAGTACTTC.

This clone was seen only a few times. The CDR3 here is CASSETGGSYTEAFF. The CDR3 nucleotides are TGTGCCAGCAGTGAGACAGGGGGCTCGTACACTGAAGCTTTCTTT. The V and J genes are TRBV6-1 and TRBJ1-1; TRBD1 agrees at 10 bases. Germline assignment: CDR1 MNHNS and CDR2 SASEGT. With 3 bases clipped from V and 3 bases from J, the junction kept 4 bases outside the gene matches. The CDR3 runs 15 residues.

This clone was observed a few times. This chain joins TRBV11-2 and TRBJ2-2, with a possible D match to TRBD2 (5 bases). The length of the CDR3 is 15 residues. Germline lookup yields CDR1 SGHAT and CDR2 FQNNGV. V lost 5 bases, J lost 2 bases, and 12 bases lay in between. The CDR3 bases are TGTGCCAGCAGCCATTATGGAGGTAACACCGGGGAGCTGTTTTTT. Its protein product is CASSHYGGNTGELFF.

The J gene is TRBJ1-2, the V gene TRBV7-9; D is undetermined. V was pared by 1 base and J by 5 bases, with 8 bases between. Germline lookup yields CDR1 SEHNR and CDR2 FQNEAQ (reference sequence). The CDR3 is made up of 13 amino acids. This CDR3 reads CASSLGGEYGYTF. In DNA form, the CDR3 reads TGTGCCAGCAGCTTAGGAGGAGAATATGGCTACACCTTC. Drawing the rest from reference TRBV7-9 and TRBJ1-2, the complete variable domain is DTGVSQNPRHKITKRGQNVTFRCDPISEHNRLYWYRQTLGQGPEFLTYFQNEAQLEKSRLLSDRFSAERPKGSFSTLEIQRTEQGDSAMYLCASSLGGEYGYTFGSGTRLTVV.

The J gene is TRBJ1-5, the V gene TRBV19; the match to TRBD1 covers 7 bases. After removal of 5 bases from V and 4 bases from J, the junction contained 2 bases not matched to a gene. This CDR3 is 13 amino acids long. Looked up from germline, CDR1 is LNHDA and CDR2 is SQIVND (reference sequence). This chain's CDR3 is CASSVQGNQPQHF. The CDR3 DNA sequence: TGTGCCAGTAGTGTACAGGGGAATCAGCCCCAGCATTTT.

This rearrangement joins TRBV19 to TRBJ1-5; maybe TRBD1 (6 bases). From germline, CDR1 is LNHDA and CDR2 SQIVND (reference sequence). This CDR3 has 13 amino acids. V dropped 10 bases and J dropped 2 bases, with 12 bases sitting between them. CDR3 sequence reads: CATGETGNQPQHF. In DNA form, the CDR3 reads TGTGCCACAGGGGAGACAGGCAATCAGCCCCAGCATTTT.

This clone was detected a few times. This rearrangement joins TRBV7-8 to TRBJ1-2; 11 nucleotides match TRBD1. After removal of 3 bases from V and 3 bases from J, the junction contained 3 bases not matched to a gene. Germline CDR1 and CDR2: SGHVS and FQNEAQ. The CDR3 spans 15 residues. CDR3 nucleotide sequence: TGTGCCAGCAGCTTTGCGGGACAGGGGGACTATGGCTACACCTTC. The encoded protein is CASSFAGQGDYGYTF.

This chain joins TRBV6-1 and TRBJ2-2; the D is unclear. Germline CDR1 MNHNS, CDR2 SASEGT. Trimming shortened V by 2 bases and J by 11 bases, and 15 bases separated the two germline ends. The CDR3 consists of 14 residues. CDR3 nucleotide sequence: TGTGCCAGCAGTGAAAGTGGCTTAGAGCTAGAGCTGTTTTTT. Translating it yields CASSESGLELELFF.

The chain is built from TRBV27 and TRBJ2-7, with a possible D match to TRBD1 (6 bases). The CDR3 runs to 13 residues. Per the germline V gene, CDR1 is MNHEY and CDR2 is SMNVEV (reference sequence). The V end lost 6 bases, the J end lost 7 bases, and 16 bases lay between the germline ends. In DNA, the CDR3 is TGTGCCAGCAGGCCAGTGGGGGCCCGGGAGCAGTACTTC. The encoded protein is CASRPVGAREQYF.

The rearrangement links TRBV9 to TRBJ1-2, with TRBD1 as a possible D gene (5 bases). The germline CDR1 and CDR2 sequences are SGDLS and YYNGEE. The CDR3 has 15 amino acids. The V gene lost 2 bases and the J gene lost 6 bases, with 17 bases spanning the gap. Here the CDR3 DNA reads TGTGCCAGCAGCGTGGGACTTTTCCTCGAAGATGGCTACACCTTC. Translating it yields CASSVGLFLEDGYTF.

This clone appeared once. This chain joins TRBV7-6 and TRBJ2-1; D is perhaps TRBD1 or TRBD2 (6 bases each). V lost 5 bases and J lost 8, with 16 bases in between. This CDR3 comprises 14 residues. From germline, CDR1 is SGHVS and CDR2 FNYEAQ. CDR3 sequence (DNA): TGTGCCAGCAGCCAAGGTGGGGGGCATGATGAGCAGTTCTTC. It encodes CASSQGGGHDEQFF. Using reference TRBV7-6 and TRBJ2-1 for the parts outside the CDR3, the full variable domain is GAGVSQSPRYKVTKRGQDVALRCDPISGHVSLYWYRQALGQGPEFLTYFNYEAQQDKSGLPNDRFSAERPEGSISTLTIQRTEQRDSAMYRCASSQGGGHDEQFFGPGTRLTVL.

This chain's CDR3 is CASSYQESVGGYTF. CDR3 nucleotides: TGTGCCAGCAGTTATCAGGAGAGTGTAGGGGGCTACACCTTC. V is TRBV6-5 and J is TRBJ1-2; D is unclear. Trimming removed 3 bases from V and 8 bases from J, with 16 bases in between. From germline, CDR1 is MNHEY and CDR2 SVGAGI. There are 14 residues in the CDR3.

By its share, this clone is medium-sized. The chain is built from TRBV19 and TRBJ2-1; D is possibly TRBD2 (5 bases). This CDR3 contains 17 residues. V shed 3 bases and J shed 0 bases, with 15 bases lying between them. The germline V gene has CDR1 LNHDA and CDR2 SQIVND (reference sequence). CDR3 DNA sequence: TGTGCCAGTAGTATCTTAACCCGAGGGAGCTCCTACAATGAGCAGTTCTTC. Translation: CASSILTRGSSYNEQFF. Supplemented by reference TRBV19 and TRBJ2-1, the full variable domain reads DGGITQSPKYLFRKEGQNVTLSCEQNLNHDAMYWYRQDPGQGLRLIYYSQIVNDFQKGDIAEGYSVSREKKESFPLTVTSAQKNPTAFYLCASSILTRGSSYNEQFFGPGTRLTVL.

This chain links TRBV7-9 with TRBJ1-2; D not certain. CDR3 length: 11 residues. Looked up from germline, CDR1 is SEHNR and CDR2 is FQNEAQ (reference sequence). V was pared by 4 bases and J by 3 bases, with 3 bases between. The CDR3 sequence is CASSSDYGYTF. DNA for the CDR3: TGTGCCAGCAGCTCGGACTATGGCTACACCTTC.

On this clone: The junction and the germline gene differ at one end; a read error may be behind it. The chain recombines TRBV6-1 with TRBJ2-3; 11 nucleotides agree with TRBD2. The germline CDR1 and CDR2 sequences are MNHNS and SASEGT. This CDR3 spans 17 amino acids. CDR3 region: CAISDNSGGASTDTQYF. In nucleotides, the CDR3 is TGTGCCATCAGTGATAATAGCGGGGGGGCGAGCACAGATACGCAGTATTTT.

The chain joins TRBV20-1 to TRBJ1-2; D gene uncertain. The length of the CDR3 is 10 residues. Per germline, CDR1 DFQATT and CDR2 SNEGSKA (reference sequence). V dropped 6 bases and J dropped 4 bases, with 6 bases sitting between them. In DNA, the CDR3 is TGCAGTGCCCCAGGCTATGGCTACACCTTC. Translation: CSAPGYGYTF.

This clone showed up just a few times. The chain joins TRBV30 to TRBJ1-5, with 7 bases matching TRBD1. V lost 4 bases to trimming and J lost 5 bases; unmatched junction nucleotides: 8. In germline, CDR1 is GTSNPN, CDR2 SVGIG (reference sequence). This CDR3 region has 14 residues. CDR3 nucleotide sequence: TGTGCCTGGAAATCTACAGGGGACGATCAGCCCCAGCATTTT. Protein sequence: CAWKSTGDDQPQHF.

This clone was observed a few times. This CDR3 reads CASGASGTGAQYF. The CDR3 DNA follows: TGTGCCTCCGGGGCTAGCGGGACAGGGGCCCAGTACTTC. This rearrangement joins TRBV19 to TRBJ2-5, with D maybe TRBD1 (10 bases). Germline V gene data show CDR1 as LNHDA and CDR2 as SQIVND (reference sequence). V dropped 11 bases and J dropped 9 bases, with 22 bases sitting between them. The CDR3 contains 13 residues.

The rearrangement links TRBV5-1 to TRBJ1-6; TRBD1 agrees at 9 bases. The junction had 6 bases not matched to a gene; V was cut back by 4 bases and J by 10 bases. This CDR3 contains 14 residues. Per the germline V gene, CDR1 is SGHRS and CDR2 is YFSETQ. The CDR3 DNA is TGCGCCAGCAGCCCGGGGACAGGGAGCTCACCCCTCCACTTT. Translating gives CASSPGTGSSPLHF.